Given below is one T cell receptor (beta chain) in context. This sample was taken from a study of multiple sclerosis patients with progressive multifocal leukoencephalopathy. Some clones are missing from TCRdb's copy, which holds only in-frame ones; the method was immunoSEQ multiplex PCR. Of tens of thousands of clones listed, 80% to 95% are singletons. Time point in this sample: before natalizumab initiation. Prior interferon beta treatment was universal, and the PML patients were all female. The source is a man in his thirties or forties with multiple sclerosis. Sequenced: PBMCs.

DNA of the CDR3: TGTGCCAGCAGAGCTCCCAGCTCCTACGAGCAGTACGTC. This gives the protein CASRAPSSYEQYV. This sequence joins TRBV6-1 and TRBJ2-7; D call uncertain. Germline assignment: CDR1 MNHNS and CDR2 SASEGT. This CDR3 has 13 amino acids. Trimming pared 6 bases from V and 0 bases from J, leaving 9 bases between.